The sequence of this T cell receptor beta chain was determined in a study of early stage breast cancer tumors. About the study: Of some 17 invasive breast tumors, about a dozen were hormone receptor-positive, HER2-negative. General study results and limits: Functional markers like CD4, CD8 and FOXP3 were missed in bulk sequencing.

Each sample had two DNA replicates, roughly 0.5 ug blood or around 1.5 ug tissue. Measured with immunoSEQ multiplex PCR; TCRdb has only the in-frame clones, and not every one. The table has over 45,000 clones, roughly 84% seen once. There are 16 residues in the CDR3. Trimming removed 1 base from V and 2 bases from J, with 12 bases in between. Germline V CDR1 and CDR2: SGHVS, FNYEAQ. On this clone: Its antigen is unknown.

This chain links TRBV7-6 with TRBJ1-5, with a weak D call TRBD1 (5 bases). The receptor was derived from a person aged 50-59 years with breast cancer. The specimen sequenced was blood. CDR3 coding DNA: TGTGCCAGCAGCTTAGGCCTCCTCAGGGGCAATCAGCCCCAGCATTTT. Translating gives CASSLGLLRGNQPQHF.